This TCR beta chain was retrieved from a study of blood T cell repertoires in COVID-19. Germline V gene lookup returns CDR1 SGHNT and CDR2 YENEEA. V was shortened by 0 bases and J by 0 bases, with 15 bases between the two germline ends. The length of the CDR3 is 18 residues. Study processing details: For nucleated cells, counts were estimated from reference gene primer amplification. The protocol was immunoSEQ multiplex PCR, while the TCRdb copy is restricted to in-frame clones and leaves out a portion. The DNA gave D and trimming, while V, J and clone size come from that table. The sample lists about 120,000 clones, approximately 87% occurring once.

This sequence joins TRBV11-3 and TRBJ2-1; D call uncertain. The sample comprised peripheral blood. The TCR was taken from a man aged 30-40 years with acute or convalescent COVID-19. The CDR3 sequence: CASSLERARSSSYNEQFF. The CDR3 coding sequence is TGTGCCAGCAGCTTAGAACGTGCGCGGTCCAGCTCCTACAATGAGCAGTTCTTC.